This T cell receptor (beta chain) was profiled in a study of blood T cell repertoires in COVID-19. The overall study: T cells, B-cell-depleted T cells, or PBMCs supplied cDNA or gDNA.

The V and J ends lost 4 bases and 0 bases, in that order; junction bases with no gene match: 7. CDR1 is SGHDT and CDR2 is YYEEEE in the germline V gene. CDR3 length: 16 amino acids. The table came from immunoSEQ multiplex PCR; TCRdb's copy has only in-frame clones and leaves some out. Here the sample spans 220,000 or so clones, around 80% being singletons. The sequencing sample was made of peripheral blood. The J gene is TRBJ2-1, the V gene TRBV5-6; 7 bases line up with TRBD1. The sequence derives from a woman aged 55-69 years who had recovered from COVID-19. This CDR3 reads CASSGLSGGSYNEQFF. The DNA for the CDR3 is TGTGCCAGCAGCGGTCTCTCAGGGGGCTCCTACAATGAGCAGTTCTTC.